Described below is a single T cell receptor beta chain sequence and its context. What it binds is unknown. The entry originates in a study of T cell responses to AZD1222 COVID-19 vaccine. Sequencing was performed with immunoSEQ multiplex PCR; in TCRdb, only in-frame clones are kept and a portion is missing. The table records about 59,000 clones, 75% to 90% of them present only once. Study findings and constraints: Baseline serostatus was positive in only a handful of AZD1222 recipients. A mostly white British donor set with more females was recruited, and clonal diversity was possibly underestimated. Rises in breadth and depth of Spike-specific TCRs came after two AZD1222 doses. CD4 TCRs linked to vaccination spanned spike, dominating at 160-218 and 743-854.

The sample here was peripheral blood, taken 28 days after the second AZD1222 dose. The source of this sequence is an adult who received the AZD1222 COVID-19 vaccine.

CDR3 sequence: CASSPGTGVYGYTF. The CDR3 bases are TGTGCCAGCAGCCCCGGGACTGGGGTCTATGGCTACACCTTC. The rearrangement links TRBV5-6 to TRBJ1-2; a weak D match, TRBD1 (5 bases). Trimming left V 4 bases short and J 4 bases short, with 14 bases between. The V gene's germline CDR1 is SGHDT and CDR2 YYEEEE. The CDR3 runs 14 residues.